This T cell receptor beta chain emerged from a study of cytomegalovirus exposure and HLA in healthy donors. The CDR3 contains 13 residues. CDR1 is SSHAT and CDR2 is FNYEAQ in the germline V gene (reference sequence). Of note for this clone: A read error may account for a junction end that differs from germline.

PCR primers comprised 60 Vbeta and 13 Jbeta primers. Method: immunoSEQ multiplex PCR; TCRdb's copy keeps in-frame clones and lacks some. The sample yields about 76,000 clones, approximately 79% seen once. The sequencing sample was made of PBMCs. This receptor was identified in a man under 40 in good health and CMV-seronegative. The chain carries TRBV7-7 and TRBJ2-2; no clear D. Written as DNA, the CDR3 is TGTGCTAGCAGTCCTAGGAACACCGGGGAGCTGTTTTTT. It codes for CASSPRNTGELFF.